These 32 T cell receptor beta chains share one sample of origin, sequenced in a study of cytomegalovirus exposure and HLA in healthy donors. PCR used 60 Vbeta primers and 13 Jbeta primers. Generated by immunoSEQ multiplex PCR, the TCRdb table keeps only in-frame clones and is missing some. The sample lists roughly 240,000 clones, approximately 84% seen once, with roughly 0.26% in the top ten. Sequencing was done on a sample of PBMCs. Every receptor here comes from a girl aged 2 to 10 in good health and CMV-seronegative.

The chain recombines TRBV7-8 with TRBJ2-3; tentative D call: TRBD1 (5 bases). Looked up from germline, CDR1 is SGHVS and CDR2 is FQNEAQ. Trimming cost V 1 base and J 2 bases, with 10 bases left between them. This CDR3 spans 15 amino acids. The CDR3 DNA is TGTGCCAGCAGCTTAGGGGCAGGGTTCACAGATACGCAGTATTTT. Translated: CASSLGAGFTDTQYF.

The chain carries TRBV7-2 and TRBJ2-3, with a weak D call TRBD2 (5 bases). This CDR3 spans 15 amino acids. V gave up 2 bases and J gave up 6 bases, with 15 bases separating them. Looked up from germline, CDR1 is SGHTA and CDR2 is FQGNSA. CDR3 nucleotides: TGTGCCAGCAGCTTATCGGGATTAGGACCTGATACGCAGTATTTT. It yields the protein CASSLSGLGPDTQYF.

The chain combines TRBV27 with TRBJ1-1; tentative D call: TRBD1 (6 bases). The CDR3 runs 14 residues. Trimming shortened V by 3 bases and J by 0 bases, and 8 bases separated the two germline ends. Germline V gene data show CDR1 as MNHEY and CDR2 as SMNVEV (reference sequence). Here the CDR3 reads CASSFTGMNTEAFF. In DNA form, the CDR3 reads TGTGCCAGCAGTTTCACAGGGATGAACACTGAAGCTTTCTTT.

The chain recombines TRBV5-4 with TRBJ2-7; the D gene is possibly TRBD2 (5 bases). The CDR3 totals 16 residues. The germline CDR1 and CDR2 sequences are SGHNT and YYREEE (reference sequence). Trimming stripped 4 bases from V and 6 bases from J, with 23 bases between. The CDR3 here is CASSGFLVAGRTEQYF. CDR3 nucleotides: TGTGCCAGCAGCGGATTTCTGGTTGCGGGTAGAACCGAGCAGTACTTC.

The V call is TRBV11-1, the J call TRBJ1-2; 7 nucleotides line up with TRBD1. CDR1 and CDR2 (germline): SGHAT, FQDESV (reference sequence). CDR3 length equals 15 residues. V lost 5 bases and J lost 2; bases outside the gene matches: 8. This CDR3 reads CASSPGTAVNYGYTF. The CDR3 DNA reads as TGTGCCAGCAGCCCAGGGACAGCCGTAAACTATGGCTACACCTTC.

This rearrangement joins TRBV4-1 to TRBJ1-6, with D possibly TRBD1 on 6 matching bases. The CDR3 covers 16 residues. Trimming left V 0 bases short and J 9 bases short, with 15 bases between. CDR1 is MGHRA, CDR2 YSYEKL, per germline. CDR3 amino acids: CASSQDRQGLSSPLHF. DNA of the CDR3: TGCGCCAGCAGCCAAGATAGGCAGGGGCTCAGTTCACCCCTCCACTTT.

The chain carries TRBV7-3 and TRBJ2-7; TRBD1 matches 7 bases. Per germline, CDR1 SGHTA and CDR2 FQGTGA. Trimming took 0 bases from V and 7 from J; bases not matched to a gene: 9. The CDR3 is 15 residues long. CDR3 sequence reads: CASSLTGTAMGEQYF. Written as DNA, the CDR3 is TGTGCCAGCAGCTTAACCGGGACAGCCATGGGAGAGCAGTACTTC. Full variable domain (missing parts from reference TRBV7-3 and TRBJ2-7): GAGVSQTPSNKVTEKGKYVELRCDPISGHTALYWYRQSLGQGPEFLIYFQGTGAADDSGLPNDRFFAVRPEGSVSTLKIQRTERGDSAVYLCASSLTGTAMGEQYFGPGTRLTVT.

This chain uses TRBV6-1 with TRBJ1-5, with 8 nucleotides matching TRBD1. The CDR3 extends over 16 amino acids. Trimming cost V 4 bases and J 5 bases; bases outside gene matches: 10. From germline, CDR1 is MNHNS and CDR2 SASEGT. CDR3 bases: TGTGCCAGCAGTGTAGCAGGGGGCGCGGGTTATCAGCCCCAGCATTTT. Protein: CASSVAGGAGYQPQHF.

The genes are TRBV4-2 and TRBJ1-4; 8 bases align to TRBD1. Unmatched junction bases numbered 6, after V lost 1 base and J lost 8 bases. Germline V lookup: CDR1 LGHNA, CDR2 YNFKEQ. The CDR3 has 15 residues. The chain's CDR3 is CASSQAGQGSEKLFF. The CDR3 DNA follows: TGTGCCAGCAGCCAAGCTGGACAGGGATCCGAAAAACTGTTTTTT.

This clone was seen a single time. The V gene is TRBV6-4, the J gene TRBJ1-6, with 9 bases that match TRBD1. The length of the CDR3 is 17 residues. The trim removed 4 bases at V and 6 bases at J, leaving 10 bases unmatched. CDR1 is MRHNA, CDR2 SNTAGT, per germline. Here the CDR3 reads CASSVNGQGSSNSPLHF. CDR3 coding DNA: TGTGCCAGCAGTGTCAACGGACAGGGGTCAAGTAATTCACCCCTCCACTTT.

The genes are TRBV30 and TRBJ2-1; tentatively, D is TRBD2 (5 bases). V was shortened by 3 bases and J by 5 bases, with 17 bases between the two germline ends. Germline V gene lookup returns CDR1 GTSNPN and CDR2 SVGIG (reference sequence). CDR3 size: 15 residues. As DNA, the CDR3 is TGTGCCTGGAGCCGCGGACTTGGGGTGGACAATGAGCAGTTCTTC. Amino acids: CAWSRGLGVDNEQFF. Drawing the rest from reference TRBV30 and TRBJ2-1, the complete variable domain is SQTIHQWPATLVQPVGSPLSLECTVEGTSNPNLYWYRQAAGRGLQLLFYSVGIGQISSEVPQNLSASRPQDRQFILSSKKLLLSDSGFYLCAWSRGLGVDNEQFFGPGTRLTVL.

The V call is TRBV6-5, the J call TRBJ2-1; possible D gene TRBD2, 5 bases. V was pared by 8 bases and J by 3 bases, with 14 bases between. Germline V gene lookup returns CDR1 MNHEY and CDR2 SVGAGI. This CDR3 comprises 14 residues. The CDR3: CASQFRADYNEQFF. The CDR3 DNA sequence: TGTGCCAGCCAGTTCCGAGCGGACTACAATGAGCAGTTCTTC.

The chain is built from TRBV7-9 and TRBJ1-1; 7 bases match TRBD1. The CDR3 is 16 amino acids. Unmatched junction bases numbered 13, after V lost 5 bases and J lost 4 bases. Germline-derived CDR1 and CDR2 are SEHNR and FQNEAQ (reference sequence). CDR3 sequence (DNA): TGTGCCAGCAGCCCTTGGACAGGTGGCATGAGCACTGAAGCTTTCTTT. Amino acid sequence: CASSPWTGGMSTEAFF.

J is TRBJ2-5 and V is TRBV10-3; D is perhaps TRBD1 (5 bases). This CDR3 is 15 amino acids long. V was clipped by 5 bases and J by 2 bases, with 15 bases between them. Germline-derived CDR1 and CDR2 are ENHRY and SYGVKD. The CDR3 DNA reads TGTGCCATCAGTAAGGGGCCGGTCGGGCAAGAGACCCAGTACTTC. Its translation is CAISKGPVGQETQYF.

This rearrangement joins TRBV5-1 to TRBJ2-3; 9 bases line up with TRBD2. V lost 3 bases and J lost 5; bases outside the gene matches: 4. The V gene's germline CDR1 is SGHRS and CDR2 YFSETQ. This CDR3 is 14 amino acids long. The CDR3 is CASSSGLAGDTQYF. The DNA of the CDR3 is TGCGCCAGCAGCTCGGGACTAGCCGGAGATACGCAGTATTTT.

Note on this clone: The sample holds other DNA sequences that translate to the same CDR3. The chain has TRBV2 and TRBJ1-5, with unresolved D. CDR3 length: 13 amino acids. V was clipped by 6 bases and J by 0 bases, with 6 bases between them. CDR1 and CDR2 (germline): SNHLY, FYNNEI. The CDR3 sequence: CASRGDSNQPQHF. In DNA form, the CDR3 reads TGTGCCAGCAGAGGAGATAGCAATCAGCCCCAGCATTTT.

J is TRBJ1-2 and V is TRBV2, with D unclear. CDR1 and CDR2 from the germline V gene are SNHLY and FYNNEI. This CDR3 contains 13 residues. Deletions cut 7 bases from V and 3 bases from J, with 12 bases between. The CDR3 loop is CASNAGLDYGYTF. CDR3 nucleotides: TGTGCCAGCAATGCGGGGTTGGACTATGGCTACACCTTC.

This chain uses TRBV11-2 with TRBJ1-2; no definite D call. The V end was cut by 4 bases, the J end by 4 bases, with 16 bases between. Germline lookup yields CDR1 SGHAT and CDR2 FQNNGV. This CDR3 has 15 residues. CDR3 amino acids: CASSSQASPPYGYTF. CDR3 nucleotide sequence: TGTGCCAGCAGCTCCCAGGCGAGCCCTCCCTATGGCTACACCTTC.

The J gene is TRBJ1-4, the V gene TRBV6-1, with D hard to call. CDR1 and CDR2 from the germline V gene are MNHNS and SASEGT. V shed 5 bases and J shed 6 bases, with 13 bases lying between them. The CDR3 has 14 residues. CDR3 amino acids: CASSRGKIDEKLFF. The CDR3 DNA sequence: TGTGCCAGCAGTAGAGGAAAGATCGATGAAAAACTGTTTTTT.

Comments on this clone: One junction end disagrees with the germline gene, perhaps due to a read error. The J gene is TRBJ2-1, the V gene TRBV5-1; D may be TRBD1 (6 bases). CDR1 and CDR2 (germline): SGHRS, YFSETQ. The CDR3 covers 15 residues. Here the CDR3 reads CASRLAGQTYNEQFF. Written as DNA, the CDR3 is TGCGCCAGCAGGTTGGCCGGACAGACATACAATGAGCAGTTCTTC.

This sequence joins TRBV7-9 and TRBJ2-1; D gene uncertain. This CDR3 comprises 13 residues. Between the trimmed V and J ends, which lost 3 bases and 6 bases, there was a span of 9 bases. CDR1 and CDR2 from the germline V gene are SEHNR and FQNEAQ (reference sequence). CDR3 bases: TGTGCCAGCAGCTTTCCCCTCCTCAATGAGCAGTTCTTC. Amino acid sequence: CASSFPLLNEQFF.

V is TRBV7-6 and J is TRBJ2-2, with D tentatively TRBD2 (5 bases). Trimming left V 5 bases short and J 0 bases short, with 13 bases between. Germline V CDR1 and CDR2: SGHVS, FNYEAQ. The CDR3 has 16 amino acids. The DNA of the CDR3 is TGTGCCAGCAGCCATCCTCGGGGAGCGAACACCGGGGAGCTGTTTTTT. It is translated as CASSHPRGANTGELFF. The whole variable domain, remainder taken from reference TRBV7-6 and TRBJ2-2, is GAGVSQSPRYKVTKRGQDVALRCDPISGHVSLYWYRQALGQGPEFLTYFNYEAQQDKSGLPNDRFSAERPEGSISTLTIQRTEQRDSAMYRCASSHPRGANTGELFFGEGSRLTVL.

This clone was recorded only once. The gene calls are TRBV30 and TRBJ1-2; D gene uncertain. With 2 bases removed from V and 4 bases from J, the gap between germline ends came to 14 bases. The germline V gene encodes CDR1 GTSNPN and CDR2 SVGIG (reference sequence). The CDR3 is 14 residues long. The CDR3: CAWSKGGSSYGYTF. The CDR3 region has the DNA TGTGCCTGGAGTAAGGGAGGCAGCTCCTATGGCTACACCTTC.

The chain is built from TRBV14 and TRBJ1-1, with 7 bases fitting TRBD1. The germline V gene encodes CDR1 SGHDN and CDR2 FVKESK. The CDR3 has 14 residues. V trimming: 2 bases; J trimming: 6 bases; junction bases outside the gene matches: 6. CDR3 loop: CASSQRQGPAEAFF. Written as DNA, the CDR3 is TGTGCCAGCAGCCAAAGACAGGGCCCGGCTGAAGCTTTCTTT.

This clone was picked up one time. The chain joins TRBV18 to TRBJ1-5; D not certain. V was clipped by 3 bases and J by 6 bases, with 15 bases between them. The CDR3 is 15 amino acids. Germline CDR1 KGHSH, CDR2 LQKENI. The CDR3 bases are TGTGCCAGCTCACCGATCGGGTCGGGGAGTCAGCCCCAGCATTTT. It is translated as CASSPIGSGSQPQHF. The variable domain in full, completed from reference TRBV18 and TRBJ1-5, reads NAGVMQNPRHLVRRRGQEARLRCSPMKGHSHVYWYRQLPEEGLKFMVYLQKENIIDESGMPKERFSAEFPKEGPSILRIQQVVRGDSAAYFCASSPIGSGSQPQHFGDGTRLSIL.

This clone was seen more than once but under ten times. The same CDR3 can be traced to other DNA sequences in this sample. This rearrangement joins TRBV18 to TRBJ2-5, with D possibly being TRBD1 (6 bases). CDR1 is KGHSH, CDR2 LQKENI, per germline. The CDR3 sequence is 13 residues long. The V end lost 3 bases, the J end lost 2 bases, and 7 bases lay between the germline ends. The CDR3 sequence is CASSPGQQETQYF. The CDR3 DNA reads as TGTGCCAGCTCACCGGGACAACAAGAGACCCAGTACTTC.

The chain couples TRBV4-1 to TRBJ2-5; 9 bases agree with TRBD1. After removal of 2 bases from V and 1 base from J, the junction contained 5 bases not matched to a gene. Germline V gene data show CDR1 as MGHRA and CDR2 as YSYEKL. The CDR3 is made up of 16 amino acids. The CDR3 coding sequence is TGCGCCAGCAGCCAAATGCCGGACAGGGGCCAAGAGACCCAGTACTTC. Its protein is CASSQMPDRGQETQYF.

The gene calls are TRBV4-2 and TRBJ1-3; no reliable D call. The CDR3 runs 16 residues. Germline lookup yields CDR1 LGHNA and CDR2 YNFKEQ. Between the trimmed V and J ends, which lost 0 bases and 0 bases, there was a span of 9 bases. The CDR3, as DNA: TGTGCCAGCAGCCAAGACGTACTCCTCTCTGGAAACACCATATATTTT. It yields the protein CASSQDVLLSGNTIYF.

V and J are TRBV2 and TRBJ2-7; TRBD1 matches 9 bases. The trim removed 6 bases at V and 1 base at J, leaving 4 bases unmatched. This CDR3 is built from 14 residues. Germline-derived CDR1 and CDR2 are SNHLY and FYNNEI. The CDR3 reads CASRGTGNSYEQYF. CDR3 DNA sequence: TGTGCCAGCAGAGGGACAGGGAATTCCTACGAGCAGTACTTC.

The chain uses TRBV5-6 and TRBJ2-3; tentatively, D is TRBD1 (6 bases). Germline V gives CDR1 SGHDT, CDR2 YYEEEE. The CDR3 is made up of 16 amino acids. Trimming removed 4 bases from V and 1 base from J, with 16 bases in between. Written as DNA, the CDR3 is TGTGCCAGCAGCAACGAACACAGGGTACGCACAGATACGCAGTATTTT. This codes for CASSNEHRVRTDTQYF.

The chain recombines TRBV11-2 with TRBJ2-7, with 8 bases that match TRBD2. Trimming cost V 0 bases and J 2 bases; bases outside gene matches: 9. The CDR3 totals 17 residues. From germline, CDR1 is SGHAT and CDR2 FQNNGV. The CDR3 region is CASSLERAGGRTYEQYF. In nucleotides, the CDR3 is TGTGCCAGCAGCTTAGAAAGGGCGGGAGGCCGCACCTACGAGCAGTACTTC.

V usage is TRBV30 and J usage is TRBJ2-2; D is possibly TRBD1 (5 bases). V was trimmed by 5 bases and J by 6 bases, leaving 7 bases between them. The length of the CDR3 is 11 residues. Germline lookup yields CDR1 GTSNPN and CDR2 SVGIG (reference sequence). CDR3 sequence (DNA): TGTGCCTGGCAGGGTCCCGGGGAGCTGTTTTTT. It translates to CAWQGPGELFF.